These T cell receptor beta chains were read from a single sample in a study of cytomegalovirus exposure and HLA in healthy donors. TCRdb's copy holds only in-frame clones and misses some; the assay was immunoSEQ multiplex PCR. The data hold about 200,000 clones, with approximately 83% observed a single time. The material sequenced was PBMCs. These receptors all stem from a boy aged 2 to 10 in good health and CMV-seronegative. The CDR3 runs from the conserved cysteine through the conserved F or W. A D gene is named only where the DNA matches it firmly. Expanded clones are given a class, and other clones once, few, many or no size at all.

j_gene | v_gene | abundance | d_gene | CDR3nt | CDR3aa
TRBJ2-2 | TRBV5-5 | . | TRBD2 | TGTGCCAGCAGCTTCGGGGGGAGGACCGGGGAGCTGTTTTTT | CASSFGGRTGELFF
TRBJ1-2 | TRBV14 | few | . | TGTGCCAGCAGTCTTCAACTCTATGGCTACACCTTC | CASSLQLYGYTF
TRBJ2-3 | TRBV9 | . | . | TGTGCCAGCAGCCTGGATAGGGAGGGCACAGATACGCAGTATTTT | CASSLDREGTDTQYF
TRBJ2-7 | TRBV6-5 | few | . | TGTGCCGGAAGAGGGGGGGGCGGGTACGCCGAGCAGTACTTC | CAGRGGGGYAEQYF
TRBJ1-5 | TRBV9 | few | . | TGTGCCAGCAGCCTGGGGGAGGGGATGGGTCAGCCCCAGCATTTT | CASSLGEGMGQPQHF
TRBJ1-6 | TRBV7-8 | once | TRBD1 | TGTGCCAGCAGCTTTATAGGGACAGCTAATTCACCCCTCCACTTT | CASSFIGTANSPLHF
TRBJ1-2 | TRBV29-1 | once | . | TGCAGCGTTGCCGGGGGGCTGGAAAATGGCTACACCTTC | CSVAGGLENGYTF
TRBJ2-3 | TRBV4-3 | . | . | TGCGCCAGCAGCCAAGGGACTGAGGTTACAGATACGCAGTATTTT | CASSQGTEVTDTQYF
TRBJ2-3 | TRBV28 | few | . | TGTGCCAGCAGCGCCCCAGCGACAGATACGCAGTATTTT | CASSAPATDTQYF
TRBJ1-2 | TRBV7-2 | few | TRBD1 | TGTGCCAGCAGCTTAGATACAGGGGGCGCTGGCTATGGCTACACCTTC | CASSLDTGGAGYGYTF
TRBJ2-7 | TRBV5-8 | . | TRBD1 | TGTGCCAGCGGCTTCGACCGGACAGGGTCGGTGGTGGAGCAGTACTTC | CASGFDRTGSVVEQYF
TRBJ2-5 | TRBV18 | . | . | TGTGCCAGCTCACCCTCCCAAGAGACCCAGTACTTC | CASSPSQETQYF
TRBJ1-2 | TRBV5-4 | . | . | TGTGCCAGCAGCTGGGGACTCCGCGGAGGCTACACCTTC | CASSWGLRGGYTF
TRBJ2-7 | TRBV4-1 | . | . | TGCGCCAGCAGCCAAGACCTAGACCTTTACCTTTCCGAGCAGTACTTC | CASSQDLDLYLSEQYF
TRBJ1-4 | TRBV7-9 | few | . | TGTGCCAGCAGCTTTTTGGAGGATGAAAAACTGTTTTTT | CASSFLEDEKLFF
TRBJ2-3 | TRBV5-5 | . | TRBD2 | TGTGCCAGCAGCTTGGAAGGACTAGCGGGTATTACAGATACGCAGTATTTT | CASSLEGLAGITDTQYF
TRBJ1-2 | TRBV6-5 | once | . | TGTGCCAGCAGTTACTCGACTCGCGATGGCTACACCTTC | CASSYSTRDGYTF
TRBJ1-2 | TRBV19 | . | . | TGTGCCAGTAGTACCTTTAAGGGGCTCGGTGGCTACACCTTC | CASSTFKGLGGYTF
TRBJ2-5 | TRBV19 | . | TRBD1 | TGTGCCAGTAGTAAAGACAGGGAAGGCGAAGAGACCCAGTACTTC | CASSKDREGEETQYF
TRBJ1-6 | TRBV10-3 | few | TRBD1 | TGTGCCACAAATGACAGGGAAAATTCACCCCTCCACTTT | CATNDRENSPLHF
TRBJ2-1 | TRBV18 | . | . | TGTGCCAGCTCAGGCAGCCAGGGGGGATACAATGAGCAGTTCTTC | CASSGSQGGYNEQFF
TRBJ2-7 | TRBV9 | . | . | TGTGCCAGCAGCGTAGGAGACTCTAACTTGGGCGAGCAGTACTTC | CASSVGDSNLGEQYF
TRBJ2-7 | TRBV11-3 | . | TRBD1 | TGTGCCAGCAGCAGGGACAGGGATTCCGAGCAGTACTTC | CASSRDRDSEQYF